Listed below are T cell receptor beta chains from one sample, sequenced in a study of blood T cell repertoires in COVID-19. TCRdb's copy holds only in-frame clones and misses some; the assay was immunoSEQ multiplex PCR. The sample holds 380,000 or so clones, 80% to 90% seen once. Sequenced sample: peripheral blood. The receptors shown here come from a man in his forties with acute or convalescent COVID-19. Each CDR3 is given with its conserved first and last residue. Fields, in order: clone size, V gene, D gene, J gene, CDR3 DNA, CDR3 protein. A D gene is named only where the DNA matches it firmly. Size is omitted from some rows. Given values are once, few, many or a class for expanded clones.

abundance: NA
v_gene: TRBV9
d_gene: NA
j_gene: TRBJ1-5
CDR3nt: TGTGCCAGCAGCGTCGACAGTCGCAATCAGCCCCAGCATTTT
CDR3aa: CASSVDSRNQPQHF

abundance: NA
v_gene: TRBV6-5
d_gene: NA
j_gene: TRBJ1-2
CDR3nt: TGTGCCAGCAGTACCGCTCTCGGGGGGAACTATGGCTACACCTTC
CDR3aa: CASSTALGGNYGYTF

abundance: NA
v_gene: TRBV30
d_gene: NA
j_gene: TRBJ2-5
CDR3nt: TGTGCCTGGAGTTCCGCGATTCAAGAGACCCAGTACTTC
CDR3aa: CAWSSAIQETQYF

abundance: once
v_gene: TRBV28
d_gene: TRBD2
j_gene: TRBJ2-1
CDR3nt: TGTGCCAGCAGTTTGCCTAGCGGGAGTCAGGGTGAGCAGTTCTTC
CDR3aa: CASSLPSGSQGEQFF

abundance: NA
v_gene: TRBV27
d_gene: NA
j_gene: TRBJ1-2
CDR3nt: TGTGCCAGCAGTTTAAGGGGAGGGACCAATGGCTACACCTTC
CDR3aa: CASSLRGGTNGYTF

abundance: NA
v_gene: TRBV28
d_gene: TRBD2
j_gene: TRBJ2-1
CDR3nt: TGTGCCAGCAGTTTATTACGACTAGCGGGAGGGCCGGGCTACAATGAGCAGTTCTTC
CDR3aa: CASSLLRLAGGPGYNEQFF

abundance: few
v_gene: TRBV7-3
d_gene: NA
j_gene: TRBJ1-4
CDR3nt: TGTGCCAGCAGCTCCGGCCCAGGGAGGGAACTGTTTTTT
CDR3aa: CASSSGPGRELFF

abundance: NA
v_gene: TRBV28
d_gene: TRBD1
j_gene: TRBJ1-5
CDR3nt: TGTGCCAGCAGGCAATGGGGACAGAGTAGCAATCAGCCCCAGCATTTT
CDR3aa: CASRQWGQSSNQPQHF

abundance: NA
v_gene: TRBV11-2
d_gene: TRBD1
j_gene: TRBJ1-4
CDR3nt: TGTGCCAGCAGCTTCAGTTCGACAGGGGGTGAAAAACTGTTTTTT
CDR3aa: CASSFSSTGGEKLFF

abundance: NA
v_gene: TRBV5-8
d_gene: NA
j_gene: TRBJ2-1
CDR3nt: TGTGCCAGCAGCTTAGGAGGGGGGGCCTATGAGCAGTTCTTC
CDR3aa: CASSLGGGAYEQFF

abundance: once
v_gene: TRBV10-3
d_gene: TRBD1
j_gene: TRBJ2-7
CDR3nt: TGTGCCATCCAGGGGGACAGCTCCTACGAGCAGTACTTC
CDR3aa: CAIQGDSSYEQYF

abundance: NA
v_gene: TRBV28
d_gene: NA
j_gene: TRBJ1-1
CDR3nt: TGTGCCAGCAGTCCAGGAATCACGAACACTGAAGCTTTCTTT
CDR3aa: CASSPGITNTEAFF

abundance: NA
v_gene: TRBV6-2/TRBV6-3
d_gene: TRBD2
j_gene: TRBJ2-7
CDR3nt: TGTGCCAGCAGTTACTTAGCGGGAGCCACCTACGAGCAGTACTTC
CDR3aa: CASSYLAGATYEQYF

abundance: NA
v_gene: TRBV29-1
d_gene: TRBD2
j_gene: TRBJ2-1
CDR3nt: TGCAGCGTGGGGGGGGGTCGCAATGAGCAGTTCTTC
CDR3aa: CSVGGGRNEQFF

abundance: NA
v_gene: TRBV10-1
d_gene: NA
j_gene: TRBJ1-1
CDR3nt: TGCGCCAGCAGTAAGACAGCACTGGAGGGGAACACTGAAGCTTTCTTT
CDR3aa: CASSKTALEGNTEAFF

abundance: NA
v_gene: TRBV5-4
d_gene: NA
j_gene: TRBJ2-2
CDR3nt: TGTGCCAGCAGCTTAGCGGGCAACACCGGGGAGCTGTTTTTT
CDR3aa: CASSLAGNTGELFF

abundance: once
v_gene: TRBV6-5
d_gene: NA
j_gene: TRBJ2-7
CDR3nt: TGTGCCAGCAGGTGGCTGGACGAGCAGTACTTC
CDR3aa: CASRWLDEQYF

abundance: NA
v_gene: TRBV15
d_gene: NA
j_gene: TRBJ1-2
CDR3nt: TGTGCCACCAGCAGAGATTGGGGGCCAGGGAACTATGGCTACACCTTC
CDR3aa: CATSRDWGPGNYGYTF

abundance: NA
v_gene: TRBV7-5
d_gene: NA
j_gene: TRBJ2-1
CDR3nt: TGTGCCAGAAGACGGCTCCTTCAGGTTTATGAGCAGTTCTTC
CDR3aa: CARRRLLQVYEQFF

abundance: NA
v_gene: TRBV9
d_gene: NA
j_gene: TRBJ2-5
CDR3nt: TGTGCCAGCAGCGTCGCGAGCCAAGAGACCCAGTACTTC
CDR3aa: CASSVASQETQYF

abundance: NA
v_gene: TRBV4-2
d_gene: NA
j_gene: TRBJ2-1
CDR3nt: TGTGCCAGCAGCCAAGAAGCACTAGCCGAGCAGTTCTTC
CDR3aa: CASSQEALAEQFF

abundance: NA
v_gene: TRBV6-1
d_gene: NA
j_gene: TRBJ1-4
CDR3nt: TGTGCCAGCGGGGGCCCTGCTGGAAGTGAAAAACTGTTTTTT
CDR3aa: CASGGPAGSEKLFF

abundance: NA
v_gene: TRBV27
d_gene: NA
j_gene: TRBJ1-2
CDR3nt: TGTGCCAGCAGTTTATCTTTGGAGACAGGTGGCTATGGCTACACCTTC
CDR3aa: CASSLSLETGGYGYTF

abundance: NA
v_gene: TRBV27
d_gene: TRBD2
j_gene: TRBJ2-7
CDR3nt: TGTGCCAGCAGTGCCGGGACTAACCTCTACGCGCAGTACTTC
CDR3aa: CASSAGTNLYAQYF

abundance: NA
v_gene: TRBV2
d_gene: TRBD1
j_gene: TRBJ1-6
CDR3nt: TGTGCCAGCATCAAGGACAGGCGGGCATCACCCCTCCACTTT
CDR3aa: CASIKDRRASPLHF

abundance: NA
v_gene: TRBV9
d_gene: NA
j_gene: TRBJ1-2
CDR3nt: TGTGCCAGCAGCGTAGATGAGGCCTACTATGGCTACACCTTC
CDR3aa: CASSVDEAYYGYTF

abundance: NA
v_gene: TRBV7-6
d_gene: NA
j_gene: TRBJ2-5
CDR3nt: TGTGCCAGCAGCTTAGCGGGAGGGGGAGAGACCCAGTACTTC
CDR3aa: CASSLAGGGETQYF

abundance: NA
v_gene: TRBV5-1
d_gene: NA
j_gene: TRBJ2-1
CDR3nt: TGCGCCAGCAGCTTGGTACAGGGCATAGGTGAGCAGTTCTTC
CDR3aa: CASSLVQGIGEQFF

abundance: NA
v_gene: TRBV27
d_gene: NA
j_gene: TRBJ2-1
CDR3nt: TGTGCCAGCAGTTTATGGGGGCAGAACATCCATGAGCAGTTCTTC
CDR3aa: CASSLWGQNIHEQFF

abundance: NA
v_gene: TRBV3-1/TRBV3-2
d_gene: TRBD2
j_gene: TRBJ2-5
CDR3nt: TGTGCCAGCAGCCAAGATCGGGCTAGCGGGGTGAGGAGGACCCAGTACTTC
CDR3aa: CASSQDRASGVRRTQYF

abundance: NA
v_gene: TRBV19
d_gene: NA
j_gene: TRBJ1-5
CDR3nt: TGTGCCAGTAAAAGAAACAGGGACCCGAATCAGCCCCAGCATTTT
CDR3aa: CASKRNRDPNQPQHF

abundance: NA
v_gene: TRBV5-1
d_gene: TRBD2
j_gene: TRBJ2-1
CDR3nt: TGCGCCAGCAGCCTAAGCGGGATGTTCTCCTACAATGAGCAGTTCTTC
CDR3aa: CASSLSGMFSYNEQFF

abundance: NA
v_gene: TRBV20-1
d_gene: NA
j_gene: TRBJ1-2
CDR3nt: TGCAGTGCTAGTATAGGGAGCACTAACTATGGCTACACCTTC
CDR3aa: CSASIGSTNYGYTF

abundance: NA
v_gene: TRBV29-1
d_gene: TRBD1
j_gene: TRBJ1-3
CDR3nt: TGCAGCGTTGAAGATTTGGCAGGGGGAATTGGAAACACCATATATTTT
CDR3aa: CSVEDLAGGIGNTIYF

abundance: once
v_gene: TRBV12-5
d_gene: NA
j_gene: TRBJ1-4
CDR3nt: TGTGCTAGTGGTATCGGACTAACTAATGAAAAACTGTTTTTT
CDR3aa: CASGIGLTNEKLFF

abundance: NA
v_gene: TRBV4-3
d_gene: TRBD1
j_gene: TRBJ2-5
CDR3nt: TGCGCCAGCAGCCAAGTGACAGGGGGGGAAGAGACCCAGTACTTC
CDR3aa: CASSQVTGGEETQYF

abundance: NA
v_gene: TRBV28
d_gene: TRBD2
j_gene: TRBJ2-7
CDR3nt: TGTGCCAGCAGTGCTCCCCTACTAGCGGGGTCAATGTACGAGCAGTACTTC
CDR3aa: CASSAPLLAGSMYEQYF

abundance: many
v_gene: TRBV6-2/TRBV6-3
d_gene: NA
j_gene: TRBJ2-1
CDR3nt: TGTGCCAGCAGCCCCTCAGGGGACTCCTACAATGAGCAGTTCTTC
CDR3aa: CASSPSGDSYNEQFF

abundance: NA
v_gene: TRBV28
d_gene: TRBD1
j_gene: TRBJ1-5
CDR3nt: TGTGCCAGCAGCCCAGCTGACAGGGACAATCAGCCCCAGCATTTT
CDR3aa: CASSPADRDNQPQHF

abundance: NA
v_gene: TRBV3-1/TRBV3-2
d_gene: NA
j_gene: TRBJ2-3
CDR3nt: TGTGCCAGCAGCCGAGAAGTTGGACCTAGCGTCCCTAGCACAGATACGCAGTATTTT
CDR3aa: CASSREVGPSVPSTDTQYF

abundance: NA
v_gene: TRBV24-1
d_gene: NA
j_gene: TRBJ2-7
CDR3nt: TGTGCCACCAGTGATTCAACAGGGCCCGAGCAGTACTTC
CDR3aa: CATSDSTGPEQYF

abundance: NA
v_gene: TRBV7-3
d_gene: TRBD2
j_gene: TRBJ2-2
CDR3nt: TGTGCCAGCAGCCCGTCTGGGGCTAGCGGGGGACGGACCGGGGAGCTGTTTTTT
CDR3aa: CASSPSGASGGRTGELFF